This T cell receptor beta chain was profiled in a study of a mutant IDH1 vaccine in newly diagnosed glioma. The overall study: Patients underwent eight vaccinations, which took place in weeks 1, 3, 5, 7, 11, 15, 19 and 23. The sex distribution of treated patients was around 60% male and roughly 38% female, with a mean age of approximately 40 years. The earlier regimen, radiotherapy, temozolomide, or both, was most often both.

This CDR3 spans 16 amino acids. Per germline, CDR1 SGHTA and CDR2 FQGNSA. The ends were cut back, 5 bases at V and 0 bases at J, with 14 bases in the middle. Specified time point: week 5, during vaccination. Topical imiquimod accompanied each vaccine dose, which consisted of 300 ug of mutant IDH1 20-mer peptide. Clones were read by immunoSEQ multiplex PCR, and TCRdb kept only the in-frame ones, dropping some. The sample has around 52,000 clones; about 90% are singletons. On this clone: Its specificity is unknown.

The V gene is TRBV7-2, the J gene TRBJ1-5; D is possibly TRBD1 (6 bases). This receptor was obtained from a middle-aged woman with glioma. The material sequenced was PBMCs, taken from a glioma patient whose treatment included an IDH1 peptide vaccine. In DNA, the CDR3 is TGTGCCAGCAGCCCCGGACAGAGAGTTAGCAATCAGCCCCAGCATTTT. This translates into CASSPGQRVSNQPQHF.